These 22 T cell receptor beta chains were sequenced from one sample in a study of T cell repertoires in cytomegalovirus infection. Antigens of these TCRs are unknown. One entry per CDR3 protein, called by TCRdb with MiXCR from the reads. The sample has fewer than 1,000,000 distinct CDR3 sequences; roughly a third are singletons. Sequenced here: cultured CD8+ T cells from PBMCs, sampled from culture after CMV antigen stimulation. The receptors originated from a human donor in good health (CMV status not recorded). Some clones in this sample may be carry-over from other donors' samples.

This chain links TRBV20-1 with TRBJ2-1; no definite D call. The ends were cut back, 3 bases at V and 3 bases at J, with 9 bases in the middle. The CDR3 runs 13 residues. Germline V lookup: CDR1 DFQATT, CDR2 SNEGSKA (reference sequence). Written as DNA, the CDR3 is TGCAGTGCTAGTTTGGCAGGCTACAATGAGCAGTTCTTC. This codes for CSASLAGYNEQFF.

This clonotype was seen a handful of times. This chain uses TRBV10-3 with TRBJ1-2; the D is unclear. Germline CDR1 is ENHRY and CDR2 is SYGVKD. Trimming stripped 6 bases from V and 3 bases from J, with 8 bases between. The CDR3 covers 12 residues. The CDR3 DNA reads as TGTGCCATCAGAACAGCGCACTATGGCTACACCTTC. Translated: CAIRTAHYGYTF.

This clonotype came up a few times. This chain connects TRBV7-2 to TRBJ2-7, with D possibly matching TRBD1 (5 bases). Trimming took off 5 bases at V and 3 bases at J, with 8 bases between the two ends. The V gene's germline CDR1 is SGHTA and CDR2 FQGNSA. The CDR3 is 12 residues long. The DNA for the CDR3 is TGTGCCAGCAGCCAACAGGTCTACGAGCAGTACTTC. This gives the protein CASSQQVYEQYF.

This clonotype was seen repeatedly, ten times or more. The rearrangement links TRBV7-2 to TRBJ1-4; TRBD1 aligns across 9 bases. The CDR3 is 16 amino acids. Trimming took 2 bases from V and 10 from J; bases not matched to a gene: 11. The germline V gene encodes CDR1 SGHTA and CDR2 FQGNSA. The CDR3 is CASSLPGRTGDRKLFF. CDR3 nucleotide sequence: TGTGCCAGCAGCTTACCCGGTCGGACAGGGGATAGAAAACTGTTTTTT. Variable domain in full (rest from reference TRBV7-2 and TRBJ1-4): GAGVSQSPSNKVTEKGKDVELRCDPISGHTALYWYRQSLGQGLEFLIYFQGNSAPDKSGLPSDRFSAERTGGSVSTLTIQRTQQEDSAVYLCASSLPGRTGDRKLFFGSGTQLSVL.

The chain links TRBV5-4 to TRBJ1-6; D may be TRBD1 (6 bases). The germline V and J ends were trimmed by 0 bases and 10 bases, with 17 bases remaining between them. This CDR3 is 16 amino acids long. The germline gives CDR1 SGHNT, CDR2 YYREEE (reference sequence). CDR3 in DNA: TGTGCCAGCAGCTTGGCCTGGGAGGGGGTAGGATCACCCCTCCACTTT. Its protein is CASSLAWEGVGSPLHF.

V and J are TRBV20-1 and TRBJ1-2; no firm D call. Trimming removed 4 bases from V and 3 bases from J, with 6 bases in between. Per germline, CDR1 DFQATT and CDR2 SNEGSKA (reference sequence). This CDR3 has 11 residues. CDR3 protein: CSAIIHYGYTF. The DNA of the CDR3 is TGCAGTGCTATTATCCACTATGGCTACACCTTC.

This clonotype occurred a few times. J is TRBJ1-4 and V is TRBV27; D uncertain. Between the trimmed V and J ends, which lost 2 bases and 0 bases, there was a span of 10 bases. The CDR3 length is 16 residues. Germline-derived CDR1 and CDR2 are MNHEY and SMNVEV (reference sequence). CDR3 DNA: TGTGCCAGCAGTTTACGCAAGGACGCAACTAATGAAAAACTGTTTTTT. Translated: CASSLRKDATNEKLFF.

On this clonotype itself: A much larger clone is a single base away; this may be a read error. The chain recombines TRBV7-2 with TRBJ2-7, with D maybe TRBD1 (5 bases). This CDR3 comprises 14 residues. Germline CDR1 is SGHTA and CDR2 is FQGNSA. The CDR3 DNA is TGTGCCAGCGGCTTAGGGGTCAGTTACTACGAGCAGTACTTC. Protein: CASGLGVSYYEQYF. Using reference TRBV7-2 and TRBJ2-7 for the parts outside the CDR3, the full variable domain is GAGVSQSPSNKVTEKGKDVELRCDPISGHTALYWYRQSLGQGLEFLIYFQGNSAPDKSGLPSDRFSAERTGGSVSTLTIQRTQQEDSAVYLCASGLGVSYYEQYFGPGTRLTVT.

The chain carries TRBV4-3 and TRBJ2-1; tentative D call: TRBD1 (6 bases). The CDR3 has 16 amino acids. Germline lookup yields CDR1 LGHNA and CDR2 YSLEER. Trimming stripped 4 bases from V and 0 bases from J, with 13 bases between. CDR3 in amino acids: CASSPRTASSYNEQFF. The CDR3 DNA is TGCGCCAGCAGCCCTCGGACAGCCAGCTCCTACAATGAGCAGTTCTTC.

This chain links TRBV6-1 with TRBJ1-2, with D uncertain. Trimming removed 7 bases at V and 6 bases at J, with 9 bases between. CDR1 and CDR2 (germline): MNHNS, SASEGT. The CDR3 is 11 residues long. The CDR3: CASTSVDGYTF. The CDR3 region has the DNA TGTGCCAGCACAAGTGTAGATGGCTACACCTTC.

J is TRBJ2-5 and V is TRBV9; the D is unclear. CDR3 size: 13 residues. With 0 bases removed from V and 5 bases from J, the gap between germline ends came to 8 bases. Germline V gene sequence: CDR1 SGDLS, CDR2 YYNGEE. The CDR3 loop reads CASSVEARETQYF. For the CDR3, the DNA is TGTGCCAGCAGCGTAGAAGCGAGGGAGACCCAGTACTTC.

This clonotype was seen a handful of times. This rearrangement joins TRBV5-4 to TRBJ1-1; 7 nucleotides line up with TRBD1. CDR1 and CDR2 (germline): SGHNT, YYREEE (reference sequence). This CDR3 comprises 13 residues. The V gene end was trimmed by 5 bases and the J gene end by 5 bases; junction bases not matched to a gene: 6. CDR3: CASRGDRRTEAFF. CDR3 DNA sequence: TGTGCCAGCAGGGGGGACAGACGTACTGAAGCTTTCTTT.

The chain recombines TRBV25-1 with TRBJ1-6; TRBD1 aligns across 8 bases. Germline CDR1 and CDR2: MGHDK and SYGVNS. The CDR3 spans 15 residues. The V and J ends lost 4 bases and 9 bases, in that order; junction bases with no gene match: 8. The CDR3 region is CASSGQGAFGSPLHF. The CDR3 nucleotides are TGTGCCAGCAGTGGCCAGGGGGCCTTCGGTTCACCCCTCCACTTT.

This clonotype was observed many times. J is TRBJ2-1 and V is TRBV7-8, with no clear D. The CDR3 has 14 amino acids. Trimming shortened V by 1 base and J by 1 base, and 5 bases separated the two germline ends. Per the germline V gene, CDR1 is SGHVS and CDR2 is FQNEAQ. CDR3 residues: CASSLEQSYNEQFF. The CDR3 DNA reads TGTGCCAGCAGCTTAGAACAGTCCTACAATGAGCAGTTCTTC.

In regard to this clonotype: Compared with germline, one end of the junction differs, possibly owing to a read error. The chain has TRBV24-1 and TRBJ2-2; 11 nucleotides line up with TRBD2. This CDR3 has 17 amino acids. Germline-derived CDR1 and CDR2 are KGHDR and SFDVKD. CDR3 sequence reads: CATSGLAGGKNTGELFF. The CDR3 nucleotides read TGTGCCACGAGTGGTCTAGCGGGGGGCAAGAACACCGGGGAGCTGTTTTTT.

The chain employs TRBV2 and TRBJ1-6; possible D gene TRBD1, 6 bases. The CDR3 is 16 amino acids. Germline V gene sequence: CDR1 SNHLY, CDR2 FYNNEI. The V and J ends lost 6 bases and 4 bases respectively, with 16 bases between them. The CDR3 here is CASSEDSSTYNSPLHF. The CDR3 bases are TGTGCCAGCAGCGAGGACAGCTCGACTTATAATTCACCCCTCCACTTT.

This clonotype was seen more than once but under ten times. The rearrangement links TRBV7-2 to TRBJ1-2; 8 bases map to TRBD1. CDR1 and CDR2 (germline): SGHTA, FQGNSA. CDR3 length: 14 amino acids. Trimming took 8 bases from V and 3 from J; bases not matched to a gene: 8. Here the CDR3 reads CASGRQGKDYGYTF. The CDR3, as DNA: TGTGCCAGCGGAAGACAGGGGAAGGACTATGGCTACACCTTC.

The chain has TRBV5-6 and TRBJ1-4, with D possibly being TRBD1 (6 bases). The ends were cut back, 4 bases at V and 1 base at J, with 11 bases in the middle. In germline, CDR1 is SGHDT, CDR2 YYEEEE. This CDR3 comprises 15 residues. The CDR3 coding sequence is TGTGCCAGCAGCGCCCTACAGGGAACTAATGAAAAACTGTTTTTT. This codes for CASSALQGTNEKLFF.

This clonotype appeared a few times. V gene TRBV5-4 combines with J gene TRBJ2-5; 8 bases are shared with TRBD1. V was clipped by 3 bases and J by 1 base; unmatched bases: 2. CDR1 SGHNT and CDR2 YYREEE come from the germline V gene (reference sequence). This CDR3 contains 14 residues. CDR3 amino acids: CASSWDRFQETQYF. CDR3 DNA: TGTGCCAGCAGCTGGGACAGGTTCCAAGAGACCCAGTACTTC.

J is TRBJ1-1 and V is TRBV13; 7 nucleotides align to TRBD1. The germline V gene has CDR1 PRHDT and CDR2 FYEKMQ (reference sequence). This CDR3 region has 13 residues. The J segment lost 11 bases and the V segment lost 1 base, leaving 7 bases of the junction unmatched. The CDR3 nucleotides read TGTGCCAGCAGCTTAGAAGTGAGCAGGGGGGCTTTCTTT. Its protein is CASSLEVSRGAFF.

This clonotype was seen a few times. J is TRBJ2-2 and V is TRBV24-1, with 10 nucleotides matching TRBD1. The ends lost 1 base at V and 6 bases at J; junction bases unmatched: 4. Germline CDR1 and CDR2: KGHDR and SFDVKD. This CDR3 comprises 16 residues. CDR3 loop: CATSDLFGTGAGELFF. The CDR3 nucleotides read TGTGCCACCAGTGATTTATTTGGGACAGGGGCCGGGGAGCTGTTTTTT.

The table lists this clonotype with a few counts. V is TRBV11-3 and J is TRBJ1-1; 11 bases fit TRBD1. The CDR3 sequence is 15 residues long. CDR1 SGHNT and CDR2 YENEEA come from the germline V gene. With 4 bases clipped from V and 4 bases from J, the junction kept 5 bases outside the gene matches. CDR3 sequence: CASSSGQGARTEAFF. As DNA, the CDR3 is TGTGCCAGCAGCTCCGGACAGGGGGCTCGCACTGAAGCTTTCTTT.